This record covers a single T cell receptor beta chain. This clonotype was recorded many times. Its recognized antigen is unknown. No per-base quality is available; no much larger clone lies one base away. This record comes from a study of T cells in Graves' hyperthyroidism and ophthalmopathy (dated 2019 in TCRdb). In terms of the full investigation: Peripheral blood samples were taken at the time of initial diagnosis, prior to any treatment. To identify TCR V-J signatures that set the groups apart, the researchers used a discovery cohort of about a hundred patients, made up of around 40 with Graves' ophthalmopathy and 57 with stable Graves' hyperthyroidism. An independent validation cohort of 18 to 20 hyperthyroidism patients and approximately 15 patients who later progressed to ophthalmopathy tested prospective prediction of ophthalmopathy. The 90 or so discovery patients were randomly split 7:3 into training and test sets. Thyroid tissue and blood T-cell repertoires from about six Graves' hyperthyroidism patients were also compared in the study. Once sampling was done, hyperthyroidism patients were given methimazole at a starting dose of 30 mg daily, whereas ophthalmopathy patients were given high-dose intravenous methylprednisolone. TCR Vbeta CDR3 sequencing of fewer than 150 peripheral blood samples (roughly 41 ophthalmopathy, 75 to 80 hyperthyroidism and roughly 17 progressor patients) is reported in the paper. Results and caveats for the whole study, not just this receptor: A 13 V-J signature model separated ophthalmopathy from stable hyperthyroidism, with around 91% sensitivity and about 81% specificity in cross-validation and 80%/75% in testing. Most expanded thyroid clonotypes (frequency above 0.001) were also detected in blood, a finding suggesting that blood repertoires may reflect thyroid immune responses. In validation, the model predicted progression to ophthalmopathy a median of roughly six months before onset, with about 71% sensitivity and 72.22% specificity. No statistical method was used to fix the sample size in advance, and group allocation was not hidden from the investigators.

From its cysteine to its phenylalanine, the CDR3 spans 15 amino acids. Here the CDR3 DNA is all that survives: 45 bases in frame from base 1. The germline V and J ends show losses of 0 bases and 5 bases respectively, and no gene match explains 5 bases of the junction. CDR1 SGHRS and CDR2 YFSETQ are derived from the germline V gene. The TCR beta CDR3 regions were amplified from RNA transcripts. The TCR CDR3 was subjected to a first round of RT-PCR using the HTBI primer set and the Qiagen OneStep RT-PCR kit. A second multiplex PCR round built the libraries, followed by size selection and purification. Libraries were sequenced paired-end with 100 bp reads on an Illumina HiSeq2000. Regarding the original processing steps: SOAPnuke was used to process the raw data, removing reads that contained adapters or uncalled bases, had a mean Phred below 15, or lacked an exact match to the constant primer or identifier. High-quality paired reads were merged with COPE v1.2.5, and unique nucleotide sequences were defined as clonotypes. MiTCR v1.1 was used to align clonotypes to the IMGT TRBV, TRBD and TRBJ reference segments. The analysis included only V-J combinations with a frequency above 0.0001, which together covered 99% to 99.2% of the repertoires. A TCS score was defined as the ratio between F50 (clonal expansion) and ExV (chaos), using BLOSUM62-based TCRdist between CDR3 peptides within each V-J. Welch's t-statistics and random forest reduced around 510 V-J features to about 13, which were used in a naive Bayes classifier (R e1071). Starting from the raw public reads, TCRdb applied fastp trimming at Q25, assembled clones with MiXCR and retained in-frame beta chains. Rows with a matching CDR3 protein are joined into one entry that keeps the most common DNA and genes. The V and J calls here are based on TCRdb, not the publication. The sample contains some 600,000 distinct CDR3 sequences, over 11% of them found a single time. 5.8% of the sample is in the top ten clones.

Hyperthyroidism patients were aged 18 to 65 years and newly diagnosed, with disease duration of less than 2 months. Any patient with an uncontrolled infection, another autoimmune disease, pregnancy or lactation was excluded. Clinical symptoms, serum thyroxine and TRAb, thyroid ultrasound, and orbital computed tomography formed the basis for the diagnoses. Blood from progressor patients was collected at the time of first diagnosis with hyperthyroidism, before any ophthalmopathy symptoms had appeared. PBMCs were isolated from 10 ml of fresh peripheral blood by Ficoll-Paque density gradient centrifugation. Progressor patients were first diagnosed with Graves' hyperthyroidism and then developed ophthalmopathy during follow-up. Total RNA was extracted with Trizol reagent, and quality was checked on an Agilent 2100 Bioanalyzer.

The chain uses TRBV5-1 and TRBJ2-5, with 9 middle bases fitting TRBD1. The TCR originated in a young woman with Graves' hyperthyroidism that later progressed to Graves' ophthalmopathy. The sequenced sample consisted of blood. The CDR3 region has the sequence CASSLEQGAGETQYF. The nucleotide sequence is TGCGCCAGCAGCTTGGAACAGGGGGCCGGGGAGACCCAGTACTTC.